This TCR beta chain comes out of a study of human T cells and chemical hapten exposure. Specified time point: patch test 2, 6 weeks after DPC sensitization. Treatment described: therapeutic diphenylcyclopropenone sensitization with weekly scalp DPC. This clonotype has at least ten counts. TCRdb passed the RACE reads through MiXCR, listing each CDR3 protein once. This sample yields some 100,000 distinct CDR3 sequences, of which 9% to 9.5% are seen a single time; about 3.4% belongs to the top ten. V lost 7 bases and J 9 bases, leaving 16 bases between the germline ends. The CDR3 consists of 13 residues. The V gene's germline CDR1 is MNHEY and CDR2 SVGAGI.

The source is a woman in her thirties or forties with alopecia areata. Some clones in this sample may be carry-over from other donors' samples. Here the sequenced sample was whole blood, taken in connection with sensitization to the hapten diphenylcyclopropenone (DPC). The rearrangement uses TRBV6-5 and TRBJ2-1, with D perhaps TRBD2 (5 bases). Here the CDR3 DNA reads TGTGCCAGCAAGGAAATAGCGAATGGTGAGCAGTTCTTC. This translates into CASKEIANGEQFF.